The clone carrying this T cell receptor (beta chain) was counted ten times or more. The data belong to a study of early T cells in non-severe SARS-CoV-2 infection. TCRdb re-called the 5' RACE reads with MiXCR, one entry per CDR3 protein. This table holds around 40,000 distinct CDR3 sequences, about 6.3% found once. This CDR3 is built from 19 residues. The ends were cut back, 4 bases at V and 0 bases at J, with 22 bases in the middle. Looked up from germline, CDR1 is MNHEY and CDR2 is SVGEGT. This TCR came from an adult who was a healthcare worker with PCR-confirmed SARS-CoV-2 infection or an uninfected control (not recorded which). The sample comprised whole blood. V is TRBV6-2 or TRBV6-3 and J is TRBJ2-1; maybe TRBD2 (5 bases). CDR3 protein: CASSSLKYQRVRSYNEQFF. CDR3 coding DNA: TGTGCCAGCAGTTCGTTGAAATACCAGAGGGTACGCTCCTACAATGAGCAGTTCTTC.